The sequence of this T cell receptor (beta chain) was determined in a study of post-analysis software for immune sequencing data. Findings and caveats of the study: Patients used about 5 TRBV segments, including TRBV5-6, TRBV5-1 and TRBV20-1, more often than controls. Multiple sclerosis patients showed significantly lower normalized Chao1 diversity than controls did. By F measure, samples from a shared preparation batch strongly co-clustered.

A note on this clonotype: Its matching antigen is unknown.

Trimming cost V 2 bases and J 6 bases; bases outside gene matches: 13. Germline assignment: CDR1 MNHNS and CDR2 SASEGT. The CDR3 has 17 amino acids. Presence of unique molecular identifiers characterized the TCR beta cDNA libraries. Each CDR3 protein is one row after TCRdb ran MiXCR on the PCR reads. This table has around 200,000 distinct CDR3 sequences, over 25% appearing once. The specimen sequenced was blood. The rearrangement links TRBV6-1 to TRBJ2-3, with 8 positions matching TRBD2. This clonotype was sampled from a girl younger than 18 with multiple sclerosis. The chain's CDR3 is CASSESGRAGAGDTQYF. CDR3 DNA sequence: TGTGCCAGCAGTGAATCGGGACGAGCGGGGGCAGGGGATACGCAGTATTTT.